This T cell receptor (beta chain) was captured by sequencing in a study of T cells in narcolepsy. In the study overall: Donors had narcolepsy type 1 or type 2, or were healthy controls.

Concerning this clone: Its antigen is currently unknown.

Study conclusions and caveats: In some patient and control memory CD4+ samples, autoreactive clones were absent. Healthy controls reportedly lacked the autoreactive clonotypes serially found in patients' blood. Same-patient CSF and blood CD4+ T cell clonotypes included HCRT-specific and TRIB2-specific autoreactive ones.

Some clones are missing from TCRdb's copy, which holds only in-frame ones; the method was immunoSEQ multiplex PCR. The sample has tens of thousands of clones, around four fifths seen once. CDR3 length: 14 amino acids. From germline, CDR1 is KGHSH and CDR2 LQKENI. Trimming took 6 bases from V and 9 from J, leaving 18 bases between them. The origin of this receptor is a human donor with narcolepsy. The chain combines TRBV18 with TRBJ2-1; D possibly corresponds to TRBD1 (6 bases). The sequenced sample consisted of CD45RA- memory CD4+ T cells from PBMCs. In DNA, the CDR3 is TGTGCCAGCTCTCCATCTTCCAGGGGCGGTGAGCAGTTCTTC. Its translation is CASSPSSRGGEQFF.